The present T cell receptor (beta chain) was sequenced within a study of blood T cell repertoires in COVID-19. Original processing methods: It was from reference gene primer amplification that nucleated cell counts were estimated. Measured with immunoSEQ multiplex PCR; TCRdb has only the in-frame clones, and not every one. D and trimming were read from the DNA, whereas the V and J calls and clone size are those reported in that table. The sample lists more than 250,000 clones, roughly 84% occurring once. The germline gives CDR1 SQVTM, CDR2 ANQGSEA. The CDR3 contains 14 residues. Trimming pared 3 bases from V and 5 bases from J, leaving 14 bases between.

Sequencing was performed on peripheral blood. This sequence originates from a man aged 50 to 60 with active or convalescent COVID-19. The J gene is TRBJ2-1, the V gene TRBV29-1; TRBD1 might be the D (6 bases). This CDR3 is CSVDKPGHNNEQFF. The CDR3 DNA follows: TGCAGCGTTGATAAACCGGGACATAACAATGAGCAGTTCTTC.